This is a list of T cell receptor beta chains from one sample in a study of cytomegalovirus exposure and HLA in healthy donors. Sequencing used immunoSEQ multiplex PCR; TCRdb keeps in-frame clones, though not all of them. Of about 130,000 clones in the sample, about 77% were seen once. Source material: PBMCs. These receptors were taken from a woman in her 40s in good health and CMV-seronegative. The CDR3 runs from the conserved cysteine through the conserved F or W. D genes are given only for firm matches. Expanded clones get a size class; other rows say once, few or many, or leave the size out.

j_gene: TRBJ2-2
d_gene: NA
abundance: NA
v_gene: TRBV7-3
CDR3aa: CASSSGLPNTGELFF
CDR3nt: TGTGCCAGCAGTTCGGGACTCCCGAACACCGGGGAGCTGTTTTTT

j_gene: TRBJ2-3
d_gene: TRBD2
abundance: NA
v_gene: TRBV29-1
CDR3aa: CSVEHQRGIFTDTQYF
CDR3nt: TGCAGCGTTGAACACCAGCGGGGGATATTTACAGATACGCAGTATTTT

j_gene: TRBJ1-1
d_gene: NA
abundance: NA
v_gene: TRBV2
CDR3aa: CASSPTTGNTEAFF
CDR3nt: TGTGCCAGCAGTCCGACGACAGGCAACACTGAAGCTTTCTTT

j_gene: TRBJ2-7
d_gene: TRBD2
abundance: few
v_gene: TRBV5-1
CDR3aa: CASSFVLAGGEQYF
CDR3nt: TGCGCCAGCAGCTTCGTCCTAGCGGGGGGAGAGCAGTACTTC

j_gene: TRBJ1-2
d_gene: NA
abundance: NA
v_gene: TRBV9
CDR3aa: CASSVGLVIERGATHGYTF
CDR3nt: TGTGCCAGCAGCGTAGGGCTGGTGATCGAGCGGGGGGCGACCCATGGCTACACCTTC

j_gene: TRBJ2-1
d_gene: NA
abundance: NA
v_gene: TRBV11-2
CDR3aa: CASRPGYNEQFF
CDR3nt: TGTGCCAGCCGCCCGGGGTACAATGAGCAGTTCTTC

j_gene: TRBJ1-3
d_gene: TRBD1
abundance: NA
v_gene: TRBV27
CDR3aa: CASRRQGGSGNTIYF
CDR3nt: TGTGCCAGCAGAAGACAGGGAGGATCTGGAAACACCATATATTTT

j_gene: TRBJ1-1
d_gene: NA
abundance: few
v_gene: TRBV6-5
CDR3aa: CASSNPGTRNTEAFF
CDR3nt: TGTGCCAGCAGTAACCCCGGGACACGGAACACTGAAGCTTTCTTT

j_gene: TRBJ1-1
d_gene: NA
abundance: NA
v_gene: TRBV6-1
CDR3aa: CASSEVGELGEAFF
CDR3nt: TGTGCCAGCAGTGAAGTTGGGGAGCTCGGTGAAGCTTTCTTT

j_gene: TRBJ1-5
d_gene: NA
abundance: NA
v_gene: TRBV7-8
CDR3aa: CASSSGRVSNQPQHF
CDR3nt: TGTGCCAGCTCCAGTGGGAGGGTTAGCAATCAGCCCCAGCATTTT

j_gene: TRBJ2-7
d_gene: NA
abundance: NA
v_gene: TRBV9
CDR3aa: CASSVGAAPTYEQYF
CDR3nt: TGTGCCAGCAGCGTAGGGGCAGCCCCAACCTACGAGCAGTACTTC

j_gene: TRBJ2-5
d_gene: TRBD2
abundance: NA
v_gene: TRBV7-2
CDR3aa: CASSYRPSTSGGAETQYF
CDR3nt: TGTGCCAGCAGCTACAGACCCTCGACTAGCGGGGGGGCGGAGACCCAGTACTTC

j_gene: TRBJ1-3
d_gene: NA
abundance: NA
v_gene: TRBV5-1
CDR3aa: CASSLGDTQSSGNTIYF
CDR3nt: TGCGCCAGCAGCTTGGGGGACACCCAGAGCTCTGGAAACACCATATATTTT

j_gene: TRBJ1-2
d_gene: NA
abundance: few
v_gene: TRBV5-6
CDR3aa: CASSLARGYTF
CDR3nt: TGTGCCAGCAGCTTGGCCCGTGGCTACACCTTC

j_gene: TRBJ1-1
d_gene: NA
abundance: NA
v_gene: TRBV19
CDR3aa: CASSTSGATEAFF
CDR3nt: TGTGCCAGTAGTACCTCAGGGGCAACTGAAGCTTTCTTT

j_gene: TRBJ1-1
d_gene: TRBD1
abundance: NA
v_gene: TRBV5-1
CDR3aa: CASSDGQGRSTYTEAFF
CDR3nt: TGCGCCAGCAGCGATGGACAGGGGAGATCGACGTACACTGAAGCTTTCTTT

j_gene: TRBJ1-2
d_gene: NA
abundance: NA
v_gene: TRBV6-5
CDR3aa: CASSSGSAGYTF
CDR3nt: TGTGCCAGCAGTTCCGGGAGCGCAGGCTACACCTTC

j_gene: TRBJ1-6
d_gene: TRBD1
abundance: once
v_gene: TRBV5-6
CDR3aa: CASSLGPGTGHNSPLHF
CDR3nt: TGTGCCAGCAGCTTGGGGCCCGGGACAGGTCATAATTCACCCCTCCACTTT

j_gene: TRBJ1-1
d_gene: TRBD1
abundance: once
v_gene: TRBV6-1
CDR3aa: CASSVGDRRDTEAFF
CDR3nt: TGTGCCAGCAGTGTGGGGGACAGGAGGGACACTGAAGCTTTCTTT

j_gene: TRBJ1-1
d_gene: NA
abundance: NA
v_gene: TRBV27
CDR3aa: CASSLSQAPEGTEAFF
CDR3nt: TGTGCCAGCAGTTTATCCCAGGCACCGGAAGGTACTGAAGCTTTCTTT

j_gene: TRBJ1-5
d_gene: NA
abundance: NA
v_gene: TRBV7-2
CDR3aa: CASSLAGRGSNQPQHF
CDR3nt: TGTGCCAGCAGCTTAGCGGGCAGGGGAAGCAATCAGCCCCAGCATTTT

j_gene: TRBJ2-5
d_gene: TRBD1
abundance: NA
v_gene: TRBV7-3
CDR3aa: CASSFGQEETQYF
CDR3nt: TGTGCCAGCAGCTTTGGACAGGAAGAGACCCAGTACTTC

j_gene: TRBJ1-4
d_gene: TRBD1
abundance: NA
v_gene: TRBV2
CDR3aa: CASRTTGVNEKLFF
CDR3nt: TGTGCCAGCAGAACGACAGGGGTAAATGAAAAACTGTTTTTT

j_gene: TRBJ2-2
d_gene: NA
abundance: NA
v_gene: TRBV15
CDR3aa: CATSRVDSSRLGELFF
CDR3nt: TGTGCCACCAGCAGAGTTGACAGTTCAAGGCTCGGGGAGCTGTTTTTT

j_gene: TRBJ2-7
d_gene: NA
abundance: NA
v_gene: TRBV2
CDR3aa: CASSPNYEQYF
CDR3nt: TGTGCCAGCAGTCCCAACTACGAGCAGTACTTC

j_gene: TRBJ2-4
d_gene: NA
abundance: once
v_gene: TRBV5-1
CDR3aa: CASSLEAGINGNIQYF
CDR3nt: TGCGCCAGCAGCTTGGAGGCAGGGATCAATGGAAACATTCAGTACTTC

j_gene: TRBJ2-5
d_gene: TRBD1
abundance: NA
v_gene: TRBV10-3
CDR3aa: CAISAVGQGGGETQYF
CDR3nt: TGTGCCATCAGCGCAGTTGGACAGGGTGGTGGAGAGACCCAGTACTTC

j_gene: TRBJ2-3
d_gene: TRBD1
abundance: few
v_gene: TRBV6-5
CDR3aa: CASSRPDRGNTQYF
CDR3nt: TGTGCCAGCAGCCGACCGGACAGGGGAAATACGCAGTATTTT

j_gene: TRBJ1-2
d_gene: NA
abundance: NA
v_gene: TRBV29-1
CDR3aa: CSVDSAGNNYGYTF
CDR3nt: TGCAGCGTTGATAGTGCAGGAAACAACTATGGCTACACCTTC

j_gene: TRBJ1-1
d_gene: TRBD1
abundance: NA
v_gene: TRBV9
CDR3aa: CASSRIRQGTAFF
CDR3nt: TGTGCCAGCAGCCGTATTAGACAGGGTACAGCTTTCTTT

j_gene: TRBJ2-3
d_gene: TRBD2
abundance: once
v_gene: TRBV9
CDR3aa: CASSPRGERADTQYF
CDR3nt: TGTGCCAGCAGCCCACGGGGGGAGAGGGCGGATACGCAGTATTTT

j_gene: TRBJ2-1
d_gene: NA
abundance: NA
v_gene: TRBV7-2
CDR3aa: CASSFSGALEQFF
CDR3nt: TGTGCCAGCAGCTTCTCAGGGGCTCTTGAGCAGTTCTTC